A single sample gave rise to the 17 T cell receptor beta chains below, sequenced in a study of CD8 T cells in Susac syndrome. RNA amounts of roughly 0.45 to 1 ug underwent reverse transcription with random hexamers. TCRdb called the immunoSEQ multiplex PCR reads again in MiXCR, with one record for every CDR3 protein. The data contain some 150,000 distinct CDR3 sequences, 85% to 95% of them singletons. Sequenced material: CD8+ T cells from PBMCs. All receptors derive from a human donor with multiple sclerosis.

The chain joins TRBV30 to TRBJ1-2; 8 positions match TRBD1. Losses at the gene ends were 6 bases for V and 4 bases for J; bases not matched to a gene: 22. Germline CDR1 reads GTSNPN; CDR2 reads SVGIG (reference sequence). This CDR3 comprises 18 residues. CDR3: CACITGWQGAGVGYGYTF. DNA of the CDR3: TGTGCCTGCATCACAGGGTGGCAGGGGGCAGGAGTCGGCTATGGCTACACCTTC.

The J gene is TRBJ2-5, the V gene TRBV13; weak D call: TRBD2 (5 bases). Trimming left V 5 bases short and J 7 bases short, with 14 bases between. There are 13 residues in the CDR3. Germline assignment: CDR1 PRHDT and CDR2 FYEKMQ (reference sequence). CDR3 bases: TGTGCCAGCAGCGGAGAGGGTCCGGGGACCCAGTACTTC. Encoded protein: CASSGEGPGTQYF.

J is TRBJ2-5 and V is TRBV7-9, with D maybe TRBD2 (7 bases). The CDR3 runs 16 residues. V was cut by 5 bases and J by 1 base, with 17 bases left in between. In germline, CDR1 is SEHNR, CDR2 FQNEAQ (reference sequence). DNA of the CDR3: TGTGCCAGCAGCCCCCCCGGGGGGCAATTCCAAGAGACCCAGTACTTC. Its protein is CASSPPGGQFQETQYF.

The chain has TRBV7-2 and TRBJ2-3; possibly TRBD2 for D (6 bases). Deletions cut 3 bases from V and 3 bases from J, with 16 bases between. Germline V gene lookup returns CDR1 SGHTA and CDR2 FQGNSA. This CDR3 region has 16 residues. The CDR3 DNA reads TGTGCCAGCAGCTTCCGGGACTCCAAGGTTACAGATACGCAGTATTTT. Protein sequence: CASSFRDSKVTDTQYF.

The J gene is TRBJ2-7, the V gene TRBV7-9, with D tentatively TRBD1 (5 bases). Germline CDR1 reads SEHNR; CDR2 reads FQNEAQ (reference sequence). The CDR3 length is 13 residues. The V and J ends lost 5 bases and 3 bases respectively, with 11 bases between them. The CDR3 DNA reads as TGTGCCAGCAGCCCCGACAGAAACTACGAGCAGTACTTC. Protein product: CASSPDRNYEQYF.

The V call is TRBV9, the J call TRBJ2-7; D ambiguous. V was shortened by 0 bases and J by 5 bases, with 9 bases between the two germline ends. Germline values: CDR1 SGDLS, CDR2 YYNGEE. The CDR3 covers 13 residues. Written as DNA, the CDR3 is TGTGCCAGCAGCGTAGTTCCGAGAGACGAGCAGTACTTC. Translating it yields CASSVVPRDEQYF.

The rearrangement joins TRBV6-5 to TRBJ2-6, with D possibly TRBD2 on 6 matching bases. Germline CDR1 and CDR2: MNHEY and SVGAGI. There are 18 residues in the CDR3. V was clipped by 1 base and J by 1 base, with 14 bases between them. CDR3 region: CASSYLEGILSGANVLTF. The CDR3 nucleotides are TGTGCCAGCAGTTACTTGGAGGGTATCCTGTCTGGGGCCAACGTCCTGACTTTC.

The chain recombines TRBV9 with TRBJ1-1; the match to TRBD1 covers 8 bases. With 3 bases clipped from V and 0 bases from J, the junction kept 4 bases outside the gene matches. The CDR3 has 15 residues. The germline CDR1 and CDR2 sequences are SGDLS and YYNGEE. DNA for the CDR3: TGTGCCAGCAGCGGTGGACAGGGTATGAACACTGAAGCTTTCTTT. Translating it yields CASSGGQGMNTEAFF.

The chain combines TRBV7-9 with TRBJ1-6, with 8 positions matching TRBD1. This CDR3 is built from 15 residues. The germline V gene has CDR1 SEHNR and CDR2 FQNEAQ (reference sequence). CDR3 region: CATPHGDRLNSPLHF. CDR3 DNA: TGTGCTACACCCCATGGGGACAGGCTTAATTCACCCCTCCACTTT.

The chain is built from TRBV7-9 and TRBJ1-2; D is ambiguous. V lost 5 bases and J 7 bases, leaving 11 bases between the germline ends. Germline CDR1 reads SEHNR; CDR2 reads FQNEAQ (reference sequence). The CDR3 runs 12 residues. The DNA of the CDR3 is TGTGCCAGCAGCCGGGAGGCAGGTGGCTACACCTTC. As protein: CASSREAGGYTF.

This clonotype was counted once. The gene calls are TRBV6-2 or TRBV6-3 and TRBJ1-5; D remains ambiguous. Germline values: CDR1 MNHEY, CDR2 SVGEGT. The CDR3 totals 12 residues. The V end lost 1 base, the J end lost 7 bases, and 5 bases lay between the germline ends. The CDR3 sequence: CASSYLGQPQHF. The CDR3 DNA is TGTGCCAGCAGTTACTTAGGCCAGCCCCAGCATTTT.

The chain's CDR3 is CASSTGLPTYEQYF. The DNA of the CDR3 is TGTGCCAGCAGCACGGGACTTCCAACCTACGAGCAGTACTTC. The chain uses TRBV5-4 and TRBJ2-7, with D tentatively TRBD2 (6 bases). The V end lost 4 bases, the J end lost 2 bases, and 13 bases lay between the germline ends. Germline V CDR1 and CDR2: SGHNT, YYREEE (reference sequence). The CDR3 sequence is 14 residues long.

This chain uses TRBV5-6 with TRBJ2-1; TRBD2 is a possible D gene (6 bases). CDR1 and CDR2 from the germline V gene are SGHDT and YYEEEE. The V end lost 4 bases, the J end lost 10 bases, and 18 bases lay between the germline ends. The CDR3 is made up of 14 amino acids. The CDR3 spells CASSRSGSRGEQFF. The DNA for the CDR3 is TGTGCCAGCAGCCGATCAGGGTCCCGGGGGGAGCAGTTCTTC.

The gene calls are TRBV30 and TRBJ1-2, with 7 bases lining up with TRBD1. The length of the CDR3 is 15 residues. Per germline, CDR1 GTSNPN and CDR2 SVGIG (reference sequence). V was pared by 6 bases and J by 1 base, with 11 bases of the junction left unmatched. The CDR3 spells CACYGTGAHNYGYTF. DNA of the CDR3: TGTGCCTGCTACGGCACAGGGGCCCATAACTATGGCTACACCTTC.

This clonotype was recorded once. This rearrangement joins TRBV4-3 to TRBJ1-5; 9 nucleotides agree with TRBD1. Trimming cost V 0 bases and J 0 bases; bases outside gene matches: 6. Germline V gene sequence: CDR1 LGHNA, CDR2 YSLEER. This CDR3 comprises 18 residues. For the CDR3, the DNA is TGCGCCAGCAGCCAAGATCTTGACAGGGGGTATAGCAATCAGCCCCAGCATTTT. This encodes CASSQDLDRGYSNQPQHF.

The rearrangement joins TRBV9 to TRBJ2-3; D call uncertain. The CDR3 runs 11 residues. The germline V gene has CDR1 SGDLS and CDR2 YYNGEE. V was trimmed by 3 bases and J by 8 bases, leaving 7 bases between them. The DNA of the CDR3 is TGTGCCAGCAGCGATCAATCTACGCAGTATTTT. It encodes CASSDQSTQYF.

The rearrangement uses TRBV2 and TRBJ2-7; D possibly corresponds to TRBD1 (5 bases). The CDR3 covers 17 residues. Germline lookup yields CDR1 SNHLY and CDR2 FYNNEI. V was clipped by 1 base and J by 3 bases, with 19 bases between them. This chain's CDR3 is CASSEGQGSGIVYEQYF. The CDR3 nucleotides are TGTGCCAGCAGTGAAGGTCAGGGATCGGGTATCGTCTACGAGCAGTACTTC. The variable domain in full, completed from reference TRBV2 and TRBJ2-7, reads EPEVTQTPSHQVTQMGQEVILRCVPISNHLYFYWYRQILGQKVEFLVSFYNNEISEKSEIFDDQFSVERPDGSNFTLKIRSTKLEDSAMYFCASSEGQGSGIVYEQYFGPGTRLTVT.